These 15 T cell receptor beta chains originate from one sample sequenced in a study of blood T cell repertoires in COVID-19. Method: immunoSEQ multiplex PCR; TCRdb's copy keeps in-frame clones and lacks some. The sample consists of 650,000 to 800,000 clones, around 89% of them appearing once. Source material: peripheral blood. These receptors were collected from a woman younger than 30 with acute or convalescent COVID-19.

The CDR3 loop reads CASSQEGLAGLTDTQYF. The CDR3 region has the DNA TGTGCCAGCAGCCAGGAGGGACTAGCGGGTCTTACAGATACGCAGTATTTT. The genes are TRBV4-2 and TRBJ2-3; 12 bases are a match to TRBD2. Germline CDR1 and CDR2: LGHNA and YNFKEQ. The CDR3 is 17 residues long. Trimming at V came to 3 bases and at J to 3 bases, leaving 7 bases not matched to a gene.

V is TRBV14 and J is TRBJ1-4; weak D call: TRBD1 (6 bases). Per the germline V gene, CDR1 is SGHDN and CDR2 is FVKESK. Deletions cut 3 bases from V and 4 bases from J, with 18 bases between. The CDR3 extends over 17 amino acids. CDR3 sequence: CASSHQKGDRGNEKLFF. CDR3 DNA: TGTGCCAGCAGCCATCAGAAGGGGGATAGAGGTAATGAAAAACTGTTTTTT.

As DNA, the CDR3 is TGTGCCAGCACCACAGGGGGACAGCTAAATCAGCCCCAGCATTTT. This codes for CASTTGGQLNQPQHF. This sequence joins TRBV28 and TRBJ1-5; 8 nucleotides agree with TRBD1. CDR1 MDHEN and CDR2 SYDVKM come from the germline V gene. V was clipped by 7 bases and J by 4 bases; unmatched bases: 9. There are 15 residues in the CDR3.

The V and J genes are TRBV4-1 and TRBJ1-6; 7 bases fit TRBD1. The length of the CDR3 is 15 residues. CDR1 and CDR2 (germline): MGHRA, YSYEKL. J was trimmed by 5 bases and V by 5 bases; bases with no gene match: 6. In nucleotides, the CDR3 is TGCGCCAGCAGCACCTGGACAGGTGATAATTCACCCCTCCACTTT. Amino acids: CASSTWTGDNSPLHF.

V gene TRBV14 combines with J gene TRBJ2-4, with D possibly matching TRBD1 (5 bases). CDR3 length: 13 amino acids. Germline lookup yields CDR1 SGHDN and CDR2 FVKESK. The germline V and J ends were trimmed by 2 bases and 9 bases, with 11 bases remaining between them. CDR3 nucleotide sequence: TGTGCCAGCAGCCAAACCAGGGTGAGCATTCAGTACTTC. The encoded protein is CASSQTRVSIQYF.

The chain is built from TRBV3-1 (or the pseudogene TRBV3-2) and TRBJ2-6; 8 nucleotides agree with TRBD2. J lost 0 bases, V lost 1 base, and 5 bases had no gene match. Germline V CDR1 and CDR2: LGHDT, YNNKEL (reference sequence). The CDR3 totals 18 residues. The CDR3 nucleotides are TGTGCCAGCAGCCAAGCGTCGGGGGGGTTCTCTGGGGCCAACGTCCTGACTTTC. It specifies CASSQASGGFSGANVLTF.

The chain is built from TRBV19 and TRBJ1-2; 7 nucleotides align to TRBD1. The CDR3 is 14 amino acids. Unmatched junction bases numbered 8, after V lost 5 bases and J lost 5 bases. Germline CDR1 reads LNHDA; CDR2 reads SQIVND (reference sequence). CDR3 bases: TGTGCCAGTAGTTCACAGGGGCTGGGTTATGGCTACACCTTC. Its translation is CASSSQGLGYGYTF.

This chain links TRBV6-5 with TRBJ1-6; D is ambiguous. Trimming shortened V by 8 bases and J by 6 bases, and 11 bases separated the two germline ends. CDR3 size: 13 residues. CDR1 MNHEY and CDR2 SVGAGI come from the germline V gene. The CDR3 coding sequence is TGTGCCAGCTATCTAGGGAGTAATTCACCCCTCCACTTT. This translates into CASYLGSNSPLHF.

The chain recombines TRBV24-1 with TRBJ1-1; 8 nucleotides agree with TRBD1. This CDR3 region has 13 residues. V gave up 10 bases and J gave up 1 base; unmatched junction bases: 4. CDR1 is KGHDR and CDR2 is SFDVKD in the germline V gene. CDR3 DNA sequence: TGTGCCACAGGGGACAGGCCGAACACTGAAGCTTTCTTT. Protein sequence: CATGDRPNTEAFF.

This chain connects TRBV20-1 to TRBJ1-1, with no clear D. The CDR3 runs to 13 residues. Trimming took off 3 bases at V and 11 bases at J, with 19 bases between the two ends. CDR1 is DFQATT, CDR2 SNEGSKA, per germline (reference sequence). CDR3 loop: CSASGSMLSGAFF. The CDR3 DNA sequence: TGCAGTGCTAGTGGCAGTATGCTTTCGGGGGCTTTCTTT.

The rearrangement uses TRBV5-1 and TRBJ2-5; 10 positions agree with TRBD2. The germline CDR1 and CDR2 sequences are SGHRS and YFSETQ. V lost 2 bases and J lost 1; bases outside the gene matches: 2. The CDR3 runs 15 residues. The CDR3 loop reads CASSFTSGIQETQYF. CDR3 DNA sequence: TGCGCCAGCAGCTTCACTAGCGGGATCCAAGAGACCCAGTACTTC.

The chain combines TRBV3-1 (or the pseudogene TRBV3-2) with TRBJ1-2; no clear D gene. V gave up 0 bases and J gave up 4 bases, with 15 bases separating them. CDR1 LGHDT and CDR2 YNNKEL come from the germline V gene (reference sequence). The length of the CDR3 is 16 residues. CDR3 amino acids: CASSQEVRARGYGYTF. DNA for the CDR3: TGTGCCAGCAGCCAAGAGGTGAGGGCGCGGGGCTATGGCTACACCTTC.

V is TRBV20-1 and J is TRBJ1-1; possible D gene TRBD1, 5 bases. There are 13 residues in the CDR3. Trimming shortened V by 3 bases and J by 1 base, and 9 bases separated the two germline ends. Germline loops: CDR1 DFQATT, CDR2 SNEGSKA (reference sequence). The CDR3 nucleotides read TGCAGTGCTAGTTTCGGGGGGAACACTGAAGCTTTCTTT. Encoded protein: CSASFGGNTEAFF.

The CDR3 here is CASSLQTEQYF. The CDR3 nucleotides are TGCGCCAGCAGCCTACAGACGGAGCAGTACTTC. V is TRBV5-1 and J is TRBJ2-7; D not resolved. Germline lookup yields CDR1 SGHRS and CDR2 YFSETQ. This CDR3 contains 11 residues. Trimming took off 4 bases at V and 7 bases at J, with 9 bases between the two ends.

V and J are TRBV2 and TRBJ2-7; the match to TRBD2 covers 9 bases. This CDR3 has 14 amino acids. From germline, CDR1 is SNHLY and CDR2 FYNNEI. The J segment lost 4 bases and the V segment lost 6 bases, leaving 7 bases of the junction unmatched. The CDR3 DNA follows: TGTGCCAGCAGGGAGCGGGGGGCAAGATACGAGCAGTACTTC. It encodes CASRERGARYEQYF.